A selection of T cell receptor beta chains follows, all from one sample in a study of untreated major depressive disorder. The repertoire was sequenced with immunoSEQ multiplex PCR; TCRdb's copy has only in-frame clones and lacks some. The repertoire consists of just over 20,000 clones, with around 93% occurring once and the leading ten covering around 0.32%. The source material was CD4+ T cells from PBMCs. Receptors were obtained from a man aged 25 to 45 in good health. Both conserved end residues are part of each CDR3. D genes are given only for firm matches.

j_call,d_call,v_call,cdr3_length,cdr3_aa
TRBJ2-3,TRBD2,TRBV5-4,15,CASSLTSGGPDTQYF
TRBJ2-7,TRBD2,TRBV7-6,16,CASSSGRLAGLYEQYF
TRBJ2-1,NA,TRBV6-1,13,CASRGLTRGEQFF
TRBJ1-4,TRBD1,TRBV29-1,12,CSGRTGGEKLFF
TRBJ1-1,TRBD1,TRBV5-1,15,CASSLRTGPNTEAFF
TRBJ2-7,NA,TRBV6-5,13,CASVEGNSYEQYF
TRBJ1-2,TRBD1,TRBV5-6,15,CASSLAGQGVGGYTF
TRBJ1-1,TRBD1,TRBV7-2,14,CASSSRRTGVHSFF
TRBJ2-7,TRBD2,TRBV5-1,14,CASRGSGGPLEQYF
TRBJ2-2,TRBD1,TRBV28,14,CASLDRGNTGELFF
TRBJ2-7,NA,TRBV7-2,14,CASSPNGLDYEQYF
TRBJ1-2,NA,TRBV7-9,13,CASSFVQFYGYTF
TRBJ2-7,TRBD2,TRBV6-5,15,CASSYSLAGAYEQYF
TRBJ2-5,NA,TRBV4-2,15,CASSYSNRVAETQYF
TRBJ1-2,NA,TRBV28,14,CASRTQDRISGYTF
TRBJ1-6,TRBD1,TRBV29-1,14,CSVADTDRVQPLHF
TRBJ2-2,NA,TRBV27,15,CASSRDRSYTGELFF
TRBJ1-1,NA,TRBV29-1,13,CSVEITANTEAFF
TRBJ2-3,NA,TRBV12-5,12,CASVFSWDTQYF
TRBJ2-3,TRBD1,TRBV5-1,15,CASSLEGGLADTQYF
TRBJ2-7,TRBD1,TRBV30,15,CAWRLSDRGWDEQYF
TRBJ1-2,NA,TRBV18,12,CASSPTGYGYTF
TRBJ1-1,NA,TRBV7-7,14,CASSPSIGSTEAFF
TRBJ2-3,NA,TRBV2,16,CASSEAGVWSTDTQYF
TRBJ2-1,TRBD2,TRBV5-8,16,CASSLNGGSSYNEQFF
TRBJ1-5,TRBD1,TRBV7-2,15,CASSRTGTGPQPQHF
TRBJ1-1,NA,TRBV6-5,15,CASSNPGLGTPEAFF
TRBJ1-4,TRBD1,TRBV5-8,13,CASSYTGVEKLFF
TRBJ2-7,NA,TRBV9,14,CASSVGQINYEQYF
TRBJ1-5,NA,TRBV6-5,14,CASSKQGRDQPQHF
TRBJ1-3,NA,TRBV30,14,CAWQHFGSGNTIYF
TRBJ2-1,NA,TRBV25-1,13,CASSRAGGNEQFF
TRBJ1-1,TRBD1,TRBV9,14,CASSATGANTEAFF
TRBJ2-1,TRBD2,TRBV29-1,13,CSVDRGRRGEQFF
TRBJ1-3,NA,TRBV29-1,15,CSVTGRLSSGNTIYF
TRBJ1-1,NA,TRBV9,14,CASSASLQNTEAFF
TRBJ2-4,TRBD2,TRBV9,19,CASSVDTGLAGRRQDIQYF
TRBJ2-7,TRBD2,TRBV5-1,15,CASSVSGSASYEQYF
TRBJ1-1,NA,TRBV7-2,15,CASSSQSGMNTEAFF
TRBJ1-2,TRBD1,TRBV29-1,14,CSVGDRGTGIDNTF
TRBJ2-2,NA,TRBV6-5,9,CASTGELFF